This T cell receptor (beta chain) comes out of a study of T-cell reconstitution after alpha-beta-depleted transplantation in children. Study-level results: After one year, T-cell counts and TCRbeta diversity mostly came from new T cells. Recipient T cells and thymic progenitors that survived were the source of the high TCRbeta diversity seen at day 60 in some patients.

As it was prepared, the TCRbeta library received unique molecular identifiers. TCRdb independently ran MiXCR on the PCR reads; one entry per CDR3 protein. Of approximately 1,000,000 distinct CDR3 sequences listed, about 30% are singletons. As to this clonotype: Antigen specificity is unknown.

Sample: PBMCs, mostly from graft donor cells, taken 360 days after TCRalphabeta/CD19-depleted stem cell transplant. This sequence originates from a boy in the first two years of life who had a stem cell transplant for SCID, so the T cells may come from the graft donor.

The CDR3 DNA follows: TGTGCCAGCAGCTTATCCGGGGGATTAACCTACAATGAGCAGTTCTTC. This gives the protein CASSLSGGLTYNEQFF. J is TRBJ2-1 and V is TRBV7-9, with D tentatively TRBD2 (6 bases). This CDR3 contains 16 residues. In germline, CDR1 is SEHNR, CDR2 FQNEAQ (reference sequence). The ends were cut back, 2 bases at V and 2 bases at J, with 13 bases in the middle.